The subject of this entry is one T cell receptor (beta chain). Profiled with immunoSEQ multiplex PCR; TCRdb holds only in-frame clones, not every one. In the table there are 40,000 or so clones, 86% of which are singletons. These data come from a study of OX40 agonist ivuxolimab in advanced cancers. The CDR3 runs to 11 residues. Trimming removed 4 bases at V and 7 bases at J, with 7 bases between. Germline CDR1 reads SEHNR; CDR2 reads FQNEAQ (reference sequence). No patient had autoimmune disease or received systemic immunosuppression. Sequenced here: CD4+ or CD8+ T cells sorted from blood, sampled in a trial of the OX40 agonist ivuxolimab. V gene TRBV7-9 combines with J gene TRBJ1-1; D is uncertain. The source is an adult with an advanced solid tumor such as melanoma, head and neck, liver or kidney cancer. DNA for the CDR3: TGTGCCAGCAGCTCTGTGGGTGAAGCTTTCTTT. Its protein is CASSSVGEAFF.